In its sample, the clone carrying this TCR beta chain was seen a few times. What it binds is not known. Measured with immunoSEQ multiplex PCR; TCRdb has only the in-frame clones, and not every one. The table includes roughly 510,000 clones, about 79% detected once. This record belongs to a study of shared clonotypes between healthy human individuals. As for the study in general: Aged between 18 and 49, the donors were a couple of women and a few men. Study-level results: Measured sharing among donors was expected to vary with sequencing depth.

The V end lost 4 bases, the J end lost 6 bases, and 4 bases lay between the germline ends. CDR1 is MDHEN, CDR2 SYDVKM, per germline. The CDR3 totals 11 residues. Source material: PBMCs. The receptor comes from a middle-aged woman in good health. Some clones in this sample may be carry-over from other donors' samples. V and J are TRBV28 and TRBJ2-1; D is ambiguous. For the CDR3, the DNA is TGTGCCAGCAGTTACTTCAATGAGCAGTTCTTC. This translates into CASSYFNEQFF.